A selection of T cell receptor beta chains follows, all from one sample in a study of T cell responses to AZD1222 COVID-19 vaccine. Profiling relied on immunoSEQ multiplex PCR, and the TCRdb table lists in-frame clones only, not all of them. The sample records 150,000 to 200,000 clones, about 91% being singletons. The sequenced sample was peripheral blood, obtained 28 days after the second AZD1222 dose. These receptors all stem from an adult who received the AZD1222 COVID-19 vaccine. Each CDR3 is given with its conserved first and last residue. The order of the fields is clone size, CDR3 length, V gene, J gene, D gene, CDR3 protein, CDR3 DNA. D genes are given only for firm matches. Clone size is not always given. Where it is, it says once, few, many or a class for expanded clones.

-	13	TRBV5-6	TRBJ1-2	-	CASSLGRYYGYTF	TGTGCCAGCAGCCTCGGACGATACTATGGCTACACCTTC
-	13	TRBV5-1	TRBJ1-2	-	CASSFQGKDGYTF	TGCGCCAGCAGCTTTCAGGGGAAGGATGGCTACACCTTC
-	15	TRBV3-1/TRBV3-2	TRBJ1-2	TRBD1	CASSQEVQGVHGYTF	TGTGCCAGCAGCCAAGAGGTACAGGGGGTACATGGCTACACCTTC
-	13	TRBV7-9	TRBJ1-2	-	CASSPWGDYGYTF	TGTGCCAGCAGCCCCTGGGGAGACTATGGCTACACCTTC
-	15	TRBV3-1/TRBV3-2	TRBJ1-1	-	CASSQDRRRAREAFF	TGTGCCAGCAGCCAAGATCGGCGACGGGCGCGTGAAGCTTTCTTT
-	18	TRBV6-2/TRBV6-3	TRBJ2-6	-	CASSYFSGVPSGANVLTF	TGTGCCAGCAGTTACTTTTCGGGGGTCCCCTCTGGGGCCAACGTCCTGACTTTC
-	16	TRBV6-1	TRBJ1-6	-	CASSEEISSYNSPLHF	TGTGCCAGCAGTGAAGAAATTAGCTCCTATAATTCACCCCTCCACTTT
-	15	TRBV27	TRBJ2-7	-	CASSLIKHQDYEQYF	TGTGCCAGCAGTCTAATCAAACATCAAGACTACGAGCAGTACTTC
-	14	TRBV6-1	TRBJ1-1	-	CASSWAGRNTEAFF	TGTGCCAGCAGCTGGGCGGGGCGGAACACTGAAGCTTTCTTT
-	12	TRBV2	TRBJ1-2	-	CASRVGVDGYTF	TGTGCCAGCAGGGTAGGAGTTGATGGCTACACCTTC
-	14	TRBV5-1	TRBJ1-3	-	CASSVRDPGNTIYF	TGCGCCAGCAGCGTCCGGGACCCAGGAAACACCATATATTTT
once	15	TRBV19	TRBJ2-2	-	CASSPPGLGAGELFF	TGTGCCAGTAGTCCACCGGGCCTTGGCGCCGGGGAGCTGTTTTTT
-	14	TRBV6-5	TRBJ1-1	TRBD1	CASIKLSGGPEAFF	TGTGCCAGCATAAAGTTATCAGGGGGCCCTGAAGCTTTCTTT
-	14	TRBV5-4	TRBJ1-2	-	CASSLVGRDSGYTF	TGTGCCAGCAGCTTGGTGGGCAGGGACTCTGGCTACACCTTC
-	13	TRBV5-1	TRBJ1-5	-	CASSLRGRQPQHF	TGCGCCAGCAGCTTGAGAGGGCGACAGCCCCAGCATTTT
-	16	TRBV6-5	TRBJ2-1	TRBD1	CASSYLGQGLDNEQFF	TGTGCCAGCAGTTACCTTGGACAGGGGCTAGACAATGAGCAGTTCTTC
-	11	TRBV2	TRBJ1-2	-	CASSLSWGYTF	TGTGCCAGCAGTCTATCATGGGGCTACACCTTC
-	16	TRBV6-5	TRBJ1-6	-	CASSYSYGSDNSPLHF	TGTGCCAGCAGTTACTCGTACGGCAGCGATAATTCACCCCTCCACTTT
-	17	TRBV7-2	TRBJ1-1	TRBD1	CASSPTLQGPVSTEAFF	TGTGCCAGCAGCCCCACCCTACAGGGGCCCGTTTCCACTGAAGCTTTCTTT
-	14	TRBV12-5	TRBJ1-1	-	CASGLVARAEEPFF	TGTGCTAGTGGTTTGGTAGCCAGGGCCGAGGAGCCTTTCTTT
-	18	TRBV11-3	TRBJ1-5	-	CASSLSPGDQYSNQPQHF	TGTGCCAGCAGCCTCTCCCCAGGAGACCAATATAGCAATCAGCCCCAGCATTTT
once	14	TRBV6-6	TRBJ1-2	-	CASKTMGGDYGYTF	TGTGCCAGCAAGACCATGGGGGGCGACTATGGCTACACCTTC
-	14	TRBV6-5	TRBJ2-7	-	CASSLRVRAGEQYF	TGTGCCAGCAGCCTCCGAGTAAGGGCTGGGGAGCAGTACTTC
-	14	TRBV27	TRBJ1-2	TRBD1	CASSTGQGTYGYTF	TGTGCCAGCAGTACGGGACAGGGGACCTATGGCTACACCTTC
-	14	TRBV5-6	TRBJ1-1	-	CASSPLEEGSEAFF	TGTGCCAGCAGCCCCCTGGAAGAGGGTAGTGAAGCTTTCTTT
few	14	TRBV10-2	TRBJ1-2	TRBD1	CASGGTGAFYGYTF	TGCGCCAGCGGAGGGACAGGAGCCTTCTATGGCTACACCTTC
-	14	TRBV5-1	TRBJ1-4	-	CASSLNSPEEKLFF	TGCGCCAGCAGCTTGAACAGCCCGGAGGAAAAACTGTTTTTT
-	14	TRBV5-4	TRBJ1-2	-	CASSLGGRRDGYTF	TGTGCCAGCAGCTTGGGGGGGCGCAGAGATGGCTACACCTTC
-	12	TRBV12-3/TRBV12-4	TRBJ1-6	-	CASSDSNSPLHF	TGTGCCAGCAGTGACAGTAATTCACCCCTCCACTTT
-	13	TRBV19	TRBJ2-5	-	CASSAPAYETQYF	TGTGCCAGTAGTGCCCCCGCATATGAGACCCAGTACTTC
-	15	TRBV3-1/TRBV3-2	TRBJ1-5	-	CASSQDPLSNQPQHF	TGTGCCAGCAGCCAAGATCCGTTAAGCAATCAGCCCCAGCATTTT
-	13	TRBV7-9	TRBJ1-1	-	CASSSPRAFEAFF	TGTGCCAGCAGCTCCCCCCGGGCCTTTGAAGCTTTCTTT
-	17	TRBV7-8	TRBJ1-5	TRBD1	CASSTGQGTRSNQPQHF	TGTGCCAGCAGCACGGGACAGGGGACGAGGAGCAATCAGCCCCAGCATTTT
-	14	TRBV2	TRBJ1-1	TRBD1	CASSTDRGLTEAFF	TGTGCCAGCAGTACGGACAGGGGGCTCACTGAAGCTTTCTTT
-	16	TRBV6-6	TRBJ2-2	TRBD1	CASSYSGQGGTGELFF	TGTGCCAGCAGTTACTCGGGACAGGGAGGTACCGGGGAGCTGTTTTTT
-	12	TRBV2	TRBJ2-7	-	CASSEGGYEQYF	TGTGCCAGCAGTGAAGGCGGCTACGAGCAGTACTTC
-	14	TRBV9	TRBJ2-7	-	CASSPTGAGYEQYF	TGTGCCAGCAGCCCGACAGGAGCCGGCTACGAGCAGTACTTC
-	14	TRBV6-5	TRBJ2-7	TRBD1	CASNRDRVVSEQYF	TGTGCCAGCAACCGGGACAGGGTGGTAAGCGAGCAGTACTTC
-	15	TRBV6-5	TRBJ1-3	TRBD1	CASSYSTTGGNTIYF	TGTGCCAGCAGTTACTCAACGACAGGGGGAAACACCATATATTTT
-	14	TRBV27	TRBJ2-7	-	CASSYSGPPYEQYF	TGTGCCAGCAGTTACTCCGGGCCACCCTACGAGCAGTACTTC